Only a few counts were recorded for the clone carrying this TCR beta chain. These data belong to a study of T-cell reconstitution after alpha-beta-depleted transplantation in children. Construction of the TCRbeta library involved unique molecular identifiers. TCRdb recomputed calls from the PCR reads with MiXCR, one row per CDR3 protein. This sample has 500,000 to 600,000 distinct CDR3 sequences, with around a third found just once. V was clipped by 6 bases and J by 7 bases; unmatched bases: 10. This CDR3 has 14 amino acids. The origin of this receptor is a human donor who donated a stem cell graft to a child with aplastic anemia. Source: PBMCs from the stem cell graft donor, taken from the stem cell graft. This chain links TRBV12-3 or TRBV12-4 with TRBJ1-2; 8 bases fit TRBD1. As DNA, the CDR3 is TGTGCCAGCAGGCTCCGGGACAGGATCGGTGGCTACACCTTC. It codes for CASRLRDRIGGYTF.